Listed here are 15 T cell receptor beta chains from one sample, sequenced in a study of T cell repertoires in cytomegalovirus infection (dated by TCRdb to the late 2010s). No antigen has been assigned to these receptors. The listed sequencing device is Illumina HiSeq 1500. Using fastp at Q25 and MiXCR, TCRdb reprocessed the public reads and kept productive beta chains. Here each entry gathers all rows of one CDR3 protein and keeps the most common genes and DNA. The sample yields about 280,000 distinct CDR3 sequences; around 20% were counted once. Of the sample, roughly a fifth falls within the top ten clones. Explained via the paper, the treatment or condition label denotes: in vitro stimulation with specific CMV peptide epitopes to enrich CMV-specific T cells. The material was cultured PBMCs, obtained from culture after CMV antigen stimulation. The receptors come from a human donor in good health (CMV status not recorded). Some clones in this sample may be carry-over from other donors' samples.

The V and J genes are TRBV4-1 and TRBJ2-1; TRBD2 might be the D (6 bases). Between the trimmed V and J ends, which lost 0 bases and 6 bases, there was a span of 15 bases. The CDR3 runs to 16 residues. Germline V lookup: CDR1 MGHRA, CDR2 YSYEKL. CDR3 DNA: TGCGCCAGCAGCCAAGATTTGGCGGGATGGCTCAATGAGCAGTTCTTC. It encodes CASSQDLAGWLNEQFF.

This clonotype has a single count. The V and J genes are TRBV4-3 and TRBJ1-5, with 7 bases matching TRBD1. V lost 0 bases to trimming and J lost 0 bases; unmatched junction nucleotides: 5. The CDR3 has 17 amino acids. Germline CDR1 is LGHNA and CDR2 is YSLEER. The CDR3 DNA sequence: TGCGCCAGCAGCCAAGATCCAGGGGGATATAGCAATCAGCCCCAGCATTTT. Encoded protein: CASSQDPGGYSNQPQHF.

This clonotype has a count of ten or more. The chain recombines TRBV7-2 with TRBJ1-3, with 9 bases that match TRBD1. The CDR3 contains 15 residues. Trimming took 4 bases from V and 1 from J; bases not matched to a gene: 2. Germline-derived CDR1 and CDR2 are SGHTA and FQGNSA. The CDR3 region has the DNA TGTGCCAGCAGCTCACAGGGGGCGTCTGGAAACACCATATATTTT. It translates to CASSSQGASGNTIYF.

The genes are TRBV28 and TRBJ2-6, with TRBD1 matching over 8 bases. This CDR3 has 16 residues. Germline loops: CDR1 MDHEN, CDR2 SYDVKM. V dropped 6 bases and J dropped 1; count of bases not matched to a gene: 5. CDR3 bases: TGTGCCAGCAGGCGACAGGGGTCTTCTGGGGCCAACGTCCTGACTTTC. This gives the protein CASRRQGSSGANVLTF.

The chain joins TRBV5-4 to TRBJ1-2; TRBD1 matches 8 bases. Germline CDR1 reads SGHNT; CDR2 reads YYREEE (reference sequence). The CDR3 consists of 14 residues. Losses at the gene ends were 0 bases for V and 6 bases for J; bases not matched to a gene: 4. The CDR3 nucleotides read TGTGCCAGCAGCTTGGACAGGGGGTTGAATGGCTACACCTTC. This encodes CASSLDRGLNGYTF.

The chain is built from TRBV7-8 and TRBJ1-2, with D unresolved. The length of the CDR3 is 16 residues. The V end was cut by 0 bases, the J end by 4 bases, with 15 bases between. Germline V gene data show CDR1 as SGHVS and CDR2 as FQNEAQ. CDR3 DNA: TGTGCCAGCAGCTTAGCGGGAGGGCGCTTGGGCTATGGCTACACCTTC. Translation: CASSLAGGRLGYGYTF. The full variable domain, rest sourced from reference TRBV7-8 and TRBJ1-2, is GAGVSQSPRYKVAKRGQDVALRCDPISGHVSLFWYQQALGQGPEFLTYFQNEAQLDKSGLPSDRFFAERPEGSVSTLKIQRTQQEDSAVYLCASSLAGGRLGYGYTFGSGTRLTVV.

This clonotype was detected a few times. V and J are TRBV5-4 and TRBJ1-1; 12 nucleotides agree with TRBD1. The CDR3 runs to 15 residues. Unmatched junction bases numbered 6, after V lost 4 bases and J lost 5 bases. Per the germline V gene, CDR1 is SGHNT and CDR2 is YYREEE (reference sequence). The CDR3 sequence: CASSPGQGARTEAFF. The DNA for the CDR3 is TGTGCCAGCAGCCCGGGACAGGGGGCGCGTACTGAAGCTTTCTTT. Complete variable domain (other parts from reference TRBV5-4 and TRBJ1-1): ETGVTQSPTHLIKTRGQQVTLRCSSQSGHNTVSWYQQALGQGPQFIFQYYREEENGRGNFPPRFSGLQFPNYSSELNVNALELDDSALYLCASSPGQGARTEAFFGQGTRLTVV.

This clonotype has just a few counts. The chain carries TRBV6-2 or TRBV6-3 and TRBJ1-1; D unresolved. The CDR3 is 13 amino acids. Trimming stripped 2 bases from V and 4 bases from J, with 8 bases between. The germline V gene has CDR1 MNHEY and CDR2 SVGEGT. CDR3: CASSYPGSTEAFF. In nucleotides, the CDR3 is TGTGCCAGCAGTTACCCGGGGAGCACTGAAGCTTTCTTT.

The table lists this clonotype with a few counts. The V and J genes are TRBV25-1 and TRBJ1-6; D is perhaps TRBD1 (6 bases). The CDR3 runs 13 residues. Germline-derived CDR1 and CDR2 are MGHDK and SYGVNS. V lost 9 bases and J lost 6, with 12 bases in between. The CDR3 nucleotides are TGTGCCAGTCACGACAGGCGTAATTCACCCCTCCACTTT. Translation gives CASHDRRNSPLHF.

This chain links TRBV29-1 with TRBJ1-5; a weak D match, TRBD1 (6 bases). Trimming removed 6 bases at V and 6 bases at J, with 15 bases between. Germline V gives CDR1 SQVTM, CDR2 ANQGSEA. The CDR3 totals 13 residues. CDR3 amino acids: CSVRSQGGQPQHF. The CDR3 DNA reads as TGCAGCGTGCGGTCACAGGGCGGTCAGCCCCAGCATTTT. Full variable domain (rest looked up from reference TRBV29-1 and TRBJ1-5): SAVISQKPSRDICQRGTSLTIQCQVDSQVTMMFWYRQQPGQSLTLIATANQGSEATYESGFVIDKFPISRPNLTFSTLTVSNMSPEDSSIYLCSVRSQGGQPQHFGDGTRLSIL.

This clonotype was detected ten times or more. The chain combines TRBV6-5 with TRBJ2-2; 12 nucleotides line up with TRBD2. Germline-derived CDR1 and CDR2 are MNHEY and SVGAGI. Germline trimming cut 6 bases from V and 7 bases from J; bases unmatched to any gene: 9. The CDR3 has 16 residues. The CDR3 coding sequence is TGTGCCAGCAGCCCTCTAGCGGGAGGGCCCTTCGGGGAGCTGTTTTTT. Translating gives CASSPLAGGPFGELFF.

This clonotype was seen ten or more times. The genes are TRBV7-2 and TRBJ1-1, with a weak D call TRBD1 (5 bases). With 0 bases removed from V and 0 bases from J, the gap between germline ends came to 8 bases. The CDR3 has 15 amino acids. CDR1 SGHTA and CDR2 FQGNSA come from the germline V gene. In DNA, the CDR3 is TGTGCCAGCAGCTTAGCGCCAGGGCTGAACACTGAAGCTTTCTTT. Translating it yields CASSLAPGLNTEAFF.

The CDR3 reads CASSIWRGRLSNQPQHF. CDR3 in DNA: TGTGCCAGTAGTATATGGCGGGGACGGCTAAGCAATCAGCCCCAGCATTTT. This chain links TRBV19 with TRBJ1-5, with D perhaps matching TRBD1 (5 bases). V was pared by 2 bases and J by 1 base, with 15 bases between. The germline CDR1 and CDR2 sequences are LNHDA and SQIVND (reference sequence). The CDR3 sequence is 17 residues long.

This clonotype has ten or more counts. CDR3 amino acids: CASSLSGLHTEAFF. In nucleotides, the CDR3 is TGTGCCAGCAGCTTATCAGGGCTACACACTGAAGCTTTCTTT. This rearrangement joins TRBV7-2 to TRBJ1-1; D is possibly TRBD1 (5 bases). CDR1 and CDR2 from the germline V gene are SGHTA and FQGNSA. V lost 2 bases and J 3 bases, leaving 10 bases between the germline ends. The CDR3 contains 14 residues.

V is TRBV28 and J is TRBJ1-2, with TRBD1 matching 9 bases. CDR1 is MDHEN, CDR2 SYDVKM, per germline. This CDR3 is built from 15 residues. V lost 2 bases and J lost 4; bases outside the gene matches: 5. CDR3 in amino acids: CASSLAGTGSYGYTF. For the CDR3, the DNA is TGTGCCAGCAGTTTAGCCGGGACAGGGAGCTATGGCTACACCTTC.